The 31 T cell receptor beta chains listed next were all sequenced from one sample in a study of T cell repertoires in cytomegalovirus infection. TCRdb recomputed calls from the reads with MiXCR, one row per CDR3 protein. The sample lists some 700,000 distinct CDR3 sequences, roughly 35% occurring once. The sequencing input was PBMCs. The receptors stem from a human donor in good health (CMV status not recorded). Some clones in this sample may be carry-over from other donors' samples.

The chain recombines TRBV28 with TRBJ2-1, with 9 bases identical to TRBD2. The CDR3 sequence is 16 residues long. The trim removed 6 bases at V and 2 bases at J, leaving 8 bases unmatched. Germline V gene lookup returns CDR1 MDHEN and CDR2 SYDVKM. CDR3: CASRPSGVGPYNEQFF. CDR3 coding DNA: TGTGCCAGCAGACCTAGCGGGGTCGGCCCCTACAATGAGCAGTTCTTC. The variable domain in full, completed from reference TRBV28 and TRBJ2-1, reads DVKVTQSSRYLVKRTGEKVFLECVQDMDHENMFWYRQDPGLGLRLIYFSYDVKMKEKGDIPEGYSVSREKKERFSLILESASTNQTSMYLCASRPSGVGPYNEQFFGPGTRLTVL.

This chain links TRBV7-2 with TRBJ1-1; 12 bases line up with TRBD1. The CDR3 covers 13 residues. After removal of 5 bases from V and 11 bases from J, the junction contained 6 bases not matched to a gene. CDR1 and CDR2 (germline): SGHTA, FQGNSA. The CDR3 bases are TGTGCCAGCAGCCAGGGACAGGGGGCGCGGGCTTTCTTT. It specifies CASSQGQGARAFF.

V gene TRBV5-4 combines with J gene TRBJ2-1; 10 bases are shared with TRBD2. Germline CDR1 is SGHNT and CDR2 is YYREEE (reference sequence). Trimming took 2 bases from V and 4 from J; bases not matched to a gene: 9. This CDR3 is 17 amino acids long. The CDR3 region has the DNA TGTGCCAGCAGCTTACCCCTAGCGGGAGTGGCTTACAATGAGCAGTTCTTC. Protein: CASSLPLAGVAYNEQFF.

The chain employs TRBV28 and TRBJ2-7, with D maybe TRBD2 (6 bases). Deletions cut 7 bases from V and 0 bases from J, with 19 bases between. Germline CDR1 is MDHEN and CDR2 is SYDVKM. The CDR3 has 16 amino acids. The CDR3 here is CASNLSRDFRSYEQYF. The CDR3 nucleotides are TGTGCCAGCAACCTCAGCCGGGACTTCCGCTCCTACGAGCAGTACTTC.

This sequence joins TRBV7-9 and TRBJ2-7, with TRBD1 matching over 7 bases. The V and J ends lost 5 bases and 3 bases, in that order; junction bases with no gene match: 10. The CDR3 sequence is 15 residues long. Germline-derived CDR1 and CDR2 are SEHNR and FQNEAQ (reference sequence). The CDR3 sequence: CASSLDRAPLYEQYF. The CDR3 nucleotides read TGTGCCAGCAGCCTAGACAGGGCGCCTCTCTACGAGCAGTACTTC.

This clonotype was counted between two and nine times. The rearrangement joins TRBV6-2 or TRBV6-3 to TRBJ2-3; 8 positions match TRBD2. CDR1 MNHEY and CDR2 SVGEGT come from the germline V gene. The CDR3 has 17 amino acids. With 6 bases clipped from V and 1 base from J, the junction kept 12 bases outside the gene matches. CDR3 region: CASRVPPGGGRTDTQYF. The CDR3 DNA follows: TGTGCCAGCAGAGTCCCCCCCGGGGGGGGACGCACAGATACGCAGTATTTT.

In DNA, the CDR3 is TGTGCCAGCAGGAGGACAGGGGTGGCTTTCTTT. Translating gives CASRRTGVAFF. V and J are TRBV28 and TRBJ1-1, with 9 bases aligning to TRBD1. Germline CDR1 MDHEN, CDR2 SYDVKM. The CDR3 sequence is 11 residues long. After removal of 6 bases from V and 11 bases from J, the junction contained 4 bases not matched to a gene.

This clonotype has only one observation. This chain connects TRBV25-1 to TRBJ1-3; 7 bases align to TRBD1. V lost 3 bases and J lost 4; bases outside the gene matches: 6. The CDR3 is 15 residues long. Germline CDR1 is MGHDK and CDR2 is SYGVNS. The DNA of the CDR3 is TGTGCCAGCAGTGACCCGACAGGGAGGGGAAACACCATATATTTT. It codes for CASSDPTGRGNTIYF.

The CDR3 is CASSSEGLSDEQYF. The CDR3 DNA follows: TGTGCCAGCAGCTCCGAAGGTCTTAGTGACGAGCAGTACTTC. This chain uses TRBV9 with TRBJ2-7; no definite D call. The V end was cut by 4 bases, the J end by 5 bases, with 16 bases between. CDR1 is SGDLS and CDR2 is YYNGEE in the germline V gene. This CDR3 is 14 amino acids long.

In regard to this clonotype: A much larger clone lies a single base off, so this may be a read error. The conserved closing phenylalanine or tryptophan is absent in this CDR3, likely reflecting a read error. The rearrangement uses TRBV19 and TRBJ1-2; no definite D call. CDR3 size: 14 residues. Germline V gene lookup returns CDR1 LNHDA and CDR2 SQIVND (reference sequence). Trimming took off 7 bases at V and 4 bases at J, with 16 bases between the two ends. The CDR3 bases are TGTGCCAGTACCCGCGCGGGAATAGGCTATGGCTACACCTTA. Translated, it gives CASTRAGIGYGYTL.

The genes are TRBV12-3 or TRBV12-4 and TRBJ2-3; TRBD2 agrees at 11 bases. Trimming at V came to 6 bases and at J to 2 bases, leaving 7 bases not matched to a gene. This CDR3 comprises 16 residues. Here the CDR3 reads CASSLTSGGYTDTQYF. The DNA for the CDR3 is TGTGCCAGCAGCTTAACTAGCGGGGGATACACAGATACGCAGTATTTT.

The table lists this clonotype with a few counts. The V call is TRBV27, the J call TRBJ2-1, with D perhaps matching TRBD1 or TRBD2 (5 bases each). V was clipped by 2 bases and J by 0 bases, with 17 bases between them. CDR1 is MNHEY, CDR2 SMNVEV, per germline (reference sequence). The CDR3 is made up of 18 amino acids. Here the CDR3 DNA reads TGTGCCAGCAGTTTAGGCCTTGGGACGGCGAGCTCCTACAATGAGCAGTTCTTC. The encoded protein is CASSLGLGTASSYNEQFF.

The V gene is TRBV12-3 or TRBV12-4, the J gene TRBJ1-1; D is ambiguous. The V gene lost 6 bases and the J gene lost 1 base, with 9 bases spanning the gap. CDR3 size: 13 residues. CDR3 bases: TGTGCCAGCAGGGGAAGGGAGAACACTGAAGCTTTCTTT. Its translation is CASRGRENTEAFF.

As concerns this clonotype: Since a much larger clone is just one base distant, this may be a read error. This chain connects TRBV12-3 or TRBV12-4 to TRBJ1-2, with TRBD1 as a possible D gene (5 bases). The CDR3 spans 12 residues. Written as DNA, the CDR3 is TGTGCCAGCAGTTCAGGGAACTATGGCTACAACTTC. It yields the protein CASSSGNYGYNF.

This clonotype was observed many times. This chain uses TRBV19 with TRBJ1-1, with D tentatively TRBD1 (5 bases). CDR1 and CDR2 from the germline V gene are LNHDA and SQIVND (reference sequence). V lost 6 bases to trimming and J lost 3 bases, with 17 bases between them. This CDR3 comprises 15 residues. In DNA, the CDR3 is TGTGCCAGTAGAGCGGGAAGGGGAAGGTACACTGAAGCTTTCTTT. The encoded protein is CASRAGRGRYTEAFF.

This clonotype has a handful of counts. This chain links TRBV11-3 with TRBJ2-2; D gene uncertain. Germline CDR1 and CDR2: SGHNT and YENEEA. V shed 5 bases and J shed 7 bases, with 14 bases lying between them. There are 14 residues in the CDR3. The DNA for the CDR3 is TGTGCCAGCAGCGGCCCCTTGGTTAGCGGGGAGCTGTTTTTT. It specifies CASSGPLVSGELFF.

The V and J genes are TRBV7-6 and TRBJ2-2; 7 nucleotides align to TRBD1. This CDR3 is 16 amino acids long. Germline trimming cut 2 bases from V and 6 bases from J; bases unmatched to any gene: 9. CDR1 and CDR2 (germline): SGHVS, FNYEAQ. CDR3 sequence reads: CASSLTGQVVSGELFF. In DNA form, the CDR3 reads TGTGCCAGCAGCTTAACAGGACAGGTGGTCTCCGGGGAGCTGTTTTTT.

This clonotype was seen ten or more times. This sequence joins TRBV7-2 and TRBJ1-1; D is uncertain. The CDR3 sequence is 11 residues long. The ends were cut back, 0 bases at V and 10 bases at J, with 6 bases in the middle. Germline V lookup: CDR1 SGHTA, CDR2 FQGNSA. The CDR3 region is CASSLALGAFF. Here the CDR3 DNA reads TGTGCCAGCAGCTTAGCGCTAGGAGCTTTCTTT.

This chain links TRBV29-1 with TRBJ2-1, with 8 bases fitting TRBD1. The trim removed 7 bases at V and 0 bases at J, leaving 14 bases unmatched. The germline V gene has CDR1 SQVTM and CDR2 ANQGSEA. CDR3 length: 17 residues. CDR3 bases: TGCAGCGCTGCGGGGCAGGGGGCGCGGAGCTCCTACAATGAGCAGTTCTTC. Encoded protein: CSAAGQGARSSYNEQFF.

This clonotype appeared once. J is TRBJ2-5 and V is TRBV20-1, with 10 bases fitting TRBD2. Germline CDR1 and CDR2: DFQATT and SNEGSKA (reference sequence). CDR3 size: 14 residues. Germline trimming cut 1 base from V and 4 bases from J; bases unmatched to any gene: 3. The CDR3 nucleotides are TGCAGTGCTAGAGTAGCGGGGGGTCGAGAGACCCAGTACTTC. It is translated as CSARVAGGRETQYF.

CDR3 sequence reads: CASSLLVSAGISPLHF. The DNA for the CDR3 is TGTGCCAGCAGCTTGTTAGTGTCCGCGGGGATTTCACCCCTCCACTTT. The V and J genes are TRBV11-2 and TRBJ1-6, with D unresolved. The CDR3 has 16 residues. V gave up 3 bases and J gave up 9 bases, with 18 bases separating them. Germline CDR1 and CDR2: SGHAT and FQNNGV.

In this sample, this clonotype turned up a few times. V gene TRBV28 combines with J gene TRBJ2-2, with 11 bases matching TRBD1. This CDR3 contains 14 residues. Germline CDR1 and CDR2: MDHEN and SYDVKM. V shed 9 bases and J 5 bases; nucleotides not matched to a gene: 5. CDR3 in DNA: TGTGCCAGTTTCGGACAGGGGGCAACCGGGGAGCTGTTTTTT. Residues: CASFGQGATGELFF.

This clonotype was observed a handful of times. This chain uses TRBV28 with TRBJ2-2; a possible D gene is TRBD1 (6 bases). CDR3 length equals 16 residues. Trimming left V 4 bases short and J 2 bases short, with 14 bases between. Germline V gene lookup returns CDR1 MDHEN and CDR2 SYDVKM. Here the CDR3 reads CASSSGTSRNTGELFF. The CDR3 DNA follows: TGTGCCAGCAGTTCCGGGACAAGCCGTAACACCGGGGAGCTGTTTTTT.

V usage is TRBV29-1 and J usage is TRBJ1-2, with TRBD1 matching over 7 bases. Trimming removed 6 bases from V and 2 bases from J; junction bases left unmatched: 6. Germline CDR1 SQVTM, CDR2 ANQGSEA. The CDR3 loop spans 13 amino acids. The CDR3 DNA reads as TGCAGCGTAGCCGGGACAGAAAACTATGGCTACACCTTC. Protein sequence: CSVAGTENYGYTF.

V gene TRBV4-3 combines with J gene TRBJ2-2, with TRBD1 as a possible D gene (5 bases). Germline V lookup: CDR1 LGHNA, CDR2 YSLEER. This CDR3 has 15 residues. Trimming took 0 bases from V and 9 from J, leaving 14 bases between them. The CDR3 loop is CASSQDTASGRELFF. The DNA of the CDR3 is TGCGCCAGCAGCCAAGACACTGCCTCAGGGAGGGAGCTGTTTTTT.

This clonotype was recorded at least ten times. The chain has TRBV7-2 and TRBJ1-3, with a tentative D call TRBD1 (5 bases). This CDR3 has 15 residues. The germline gives CDR1 SGHTA, CDR2 FQGNSA. The V and J ends lost 5 bases and 4 bases respectively, with 15 bases between them. DNA for the CDR3: TGTGCCAGCAGCCTCGGGACCCCCATCGGAAACACCATATATTTT. Protein product: CASSLGTPIGNTIYF.

Comment on this clonotype: An end of the junction does not agree with germline; a read error may underlie this. The chain uses TRBV7-8 and TRBJ1-5; unclear D gene. CDR3 length: 13 residues. CDR1 and CDR2 from the germline V gene are SGHVS and FQNEAQ. DNA for the CDR3: TGTGCCACGAGGTCCTATAGCCATCAGCCCCAGCATTTT. It is translated as CATRSYSHQPQHF.

The chain recombines TRBV20-1 with TRBJ1-6, with TRBD1 identical over 9 bases. Trimming removed 8 bases from V and 10 bases from J; junction bases left unmatched: 15. This CDR3 region has 15 residues. Germline assignment: CDR1 DFQATT and CDR2 SNEGSKA (reference sequence). The CDR3 spells CSSLTGQGVRSPLHF. In DNA, the CDR3 is TGCAGTTCTTTGACGGGACAGGGTGTCAGGTCACCCCTCCACTTT.

This clonotype has at least ten counts. The chain recombines TRBV7-8 with TRBJ1-2; no reliable D call. CDR1 SGHVS and CDR2 FQNEAQ come from the germline V gene. This CDR3 is 14 amino acids long. With 1 base removed from V and 4 bases from J, the gap between germline ends came to 10 bases. CDR3 protein: CASSLGGGSYGYTF. The CDR3 coding sequence is TGTGCCAGCAGCTTAGGAGGCGGGAGCTATGGCTACACCTTC.

CDR3 nucleotides: TGCGCCAGCAGTGATTCGATTAGCGGGATCACCTACGAGCAGTACTTC. Protein product: CASSDSISGITYEQYF. This sequence joins TRBV10-2 and TRBJ2-7; 8 nucleotides align to TRBD2. Unmatched junction bases numbered 9, after V lost 3 bases and J lost 2 bases. CDR1 is WSHSY and CDR2 is SAAADI in the germline V gene. This CDR3 comprises 16 residues.

This chain joins TRBV6-5 and TRBJ2-3, with D perhaps matching TRBD1 (6 bases). Germline assignment: CDR1 MNHEY and CDR2 SVGAGI. Deletions cut 8 bases from V and 4 bases from J, with 16 bases between. CDR3 length equals 14 residues. CDR3: CASRFRQAADTQYF. In DNA, the CDR3 is TGTGCCAGCCGCTTTAGACAGGCGGCAGATACGCAGTATTTT.